The 8 T cell receptor beta chains given below trace back to one sample, sequenced in a study of blood T cell repertoires in COVID-19. Method: immunoSEQ multiplex PCR; TCRdb's copy keeps in-frame clones and lacks some. The table has 200,000 to 250,000 clones, about 87% seen once. The sequenced sample consisted of PBMCs or T cells enriched from blood (not recorded which). These TCRs come from a woman younger than 45 who had recovered from COVID-19.

The table lists this clone with a count of one. The V gene is TRBV12-3 or TRBV12-4, the J gene TRBJ2-2; no clear D gene. Trimming removed 2 bases at V and 6 bases at J, with 7 bases between. The length of the CDR3 is 13 residues. The CDR3: CASSLFLPGELFF. The CDR3 nucleotides are TGTGCCAGCAGTTTATTCCTTCCCGGGGAGCTGTTTTTT.

The chain links TRBV2 to TRBJ1-2; 10 nucleotides align to TRBD1. V gave up 7 bases and J gave up 5 bases; unmatched junction bases: 7. CDR1 and CDR2 from the germline V gene are SNHLY and FYNNEI. The CDR3 consists of 14 residues. CDR3 coding DNA: TGTGCCAGCAAACCGGGACAGGGGTTGTATGGCTACACCTTC. Protein: CASKPGQGLYGYTF.

CDR3 loop: CASSFYAGGAYNEQFF. The CDR3 DNA is TGTGCCAGCAGTTTTTATGCAGGGGGCGCGTACAATGAGCAGTTCTTC. The gene calls are TRBV28 and TRBJ2-1; the match to TRBD1 covers 8 bases. J gave up 4 bases and V 3 bases, and 8 bases lay outside the gene matches. CDR1 and CDR2 (germline): MDHEN, SYDVKM. The CDR3 spans 16 residues.

The V gene is TRBV4-1, the J gene TRBJ2-3, with 11 bases aligning to TRBD2. The length of the CDR3 is 17 residues. V lost 0 bases and J lost 8; bases outside the gene matches: 10. Per germline, CDR1 MGHRA and CDR2 YSYEKL. The CDR3 reads CASSQEGLAGGLLTQYF. The CDR3 coding sequence is TGCGCCAGCAGCCAAGAAGGCCTAGCGGGGGGCCTCCTTACGCAGTATTTT.

This clone showed up just once. J is TRBJ2-2 and V is TRBV2; TRBD2 aligns across 8 bases. The CDR3 spans 14 residues. Per the germline V gene, CDR1 is SNHLY and CDR2 is FYNNEI. Unmatched junction bases numbered 1, after V lost 2 bases and J lost 5 bases. CDR3 in amino acids: CASSERGGTGELFF. In nucleotides, the CDR3 is TGTGCCAGCAGTGAACGGGGGGGTACCGGGGAGCTGTTTTTT.

V usage is TRBV27 and J usage is TRBJ2-3; TRBD2 aligns across 9 bases. Germline CDR1 reads MNHEY; CDR2 reads SMNVEV (reference sequence). V lost 8 bases and J lost 6; bases outside the gene matches: 9. This CDR3 comprises 14 residues. The CDR3 sequence: CASSWAGGADTQYF. For the CDR3, the DNA is TGTGCCAGCTCCTGGGCGGGGGGGGCCGATACGCAGTATTTT.

The V call is TRBV7-2, the J call TRBJ1-1; D may be TRBD1 (6 bases). This CDR3 is 14 amino acids long. Germline V lookup: CDR1 SGHTA, CDR2 FQGNSA. V was pared by 4 bases and J by 1 base, with 10 bases between. DNA of the CDR3: TGTGCCAGCAGCTACCAACAGGGGAACACTGAAGCTTTCTTT. Its protein product is CASSYQQGNTEAFF.

This chain connects TRBV6-5 to TRBJ1-3; 7 bases are a match to TRBD1. CDR3 length: 15 amino acids. Germline lookup yields CDR1 MNHEY and CDR2 SVGAGI. J lost 1 base, V lost 5 bases, and 5 bases had no gene match. The chain's CDR3 is CASSRQGASGNTIYF. CDR3 in DNA: TGTGCCAGCAGTAGACAGGGTGCGTCTGGAAACACCATATATTTT.